This T cell receptor (beta chain) was documented in a study of technical replicates of blood from four donors. Using immunoSEQ multiplex PCR, the repertoire was profiled, and TCRdb retains in-frame clones only, with some absent. The profile shows 60,000 or so clones, about 83% of them singletons. The receptor's source is a human donor in good health. Some clones in this sample may be carry-over from other donors' samples. Sequencing was done on a sample of PBMCs.

The CDR3 reads CASRPGIGTGAGGEQFF. The CDR3 DNA reads as TGTGCCAGCAGACCTGGAATAGGGACAGGGGCTGGCGGTGAGCAGTTCTTC. The chain combines TRBV5-5 with TRBJ2-1, with 10 bases matching TRBD1. The CDR3 consists of 17 residues. Germline V gene lookup returns CDR1 SGHKS and CDR2 YYEKEE (reference sequence). The trim removed 5 bases at V and 9 bases at J, leaving 17 bases unmatched.